This TCR beta chain was profiled in a study of blood T cell repertoires in COVID-19. Libraries were prepared by immunoSEQ multiplex PCR; TCRdb keeps only in-frame clonotypes and omits some of them. The table records about 200,000 clones, 87% of them present only once. Specimen: peripheral blood. This TCR was recovered from a man in his 60s who had recovered from COVID-19.

The CDR3: CASSQGTYNEQFF. The CDR3 region has the DNA TGTGCCAGCAGCCAGGGGACTTACAATGAGCAGTTCTTC. This rearrangement joins TRBV3-1 (or the pseudogene TRBV3-2) to TRBJ2-1, with D possibly TRBD2 on 6 matching bases. V lost 3 bases, J lost 4 bases, and 7 bases lay in between. There are 13 residues in the CDR3. Germline CDR1 LGHDT, CDR2 YNNKEL (reference sequence).